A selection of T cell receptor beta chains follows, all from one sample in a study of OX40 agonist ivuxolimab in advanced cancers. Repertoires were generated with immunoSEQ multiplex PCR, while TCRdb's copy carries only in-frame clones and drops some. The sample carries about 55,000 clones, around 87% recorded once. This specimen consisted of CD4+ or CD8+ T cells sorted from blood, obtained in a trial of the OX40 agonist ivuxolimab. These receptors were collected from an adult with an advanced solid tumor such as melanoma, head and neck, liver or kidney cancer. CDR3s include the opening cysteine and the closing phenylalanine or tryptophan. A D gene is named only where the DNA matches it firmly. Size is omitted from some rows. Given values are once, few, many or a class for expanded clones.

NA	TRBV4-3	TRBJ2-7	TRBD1	TGCGCCAGCAGCGACGGACAGGGAACCTACGAGCAGTACTTC	CASSDGQGTYEQYF
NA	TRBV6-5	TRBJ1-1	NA	TGTGCCAGCCTGTCTTCTCTCCGGAACACTGAAGCTTTCTTT	CASLSSLRNTEAFF
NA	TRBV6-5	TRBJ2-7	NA	TGTGCCAGCAGCCCGGGGAACAACTTGGGTGAGCAGTACTTC	CASSPGNNLGEQYF
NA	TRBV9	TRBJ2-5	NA	TGTGCCAGCAGCTTTAGCGGACTACAAGAGACCCAGTACTTC	CASSFSGLQETQYF
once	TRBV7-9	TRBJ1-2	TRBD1	TGTGCCAGCAGCTTAGTCCAGGGGGCTAACTATGGCTACACCTTC	CASSLVQGANYGYTF
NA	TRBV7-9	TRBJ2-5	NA	TGTGCCAGCAGCTTCCCTTCAGGAGGCCAAGAGACCCAGTACTTC	CASSFPSGGQETQYF
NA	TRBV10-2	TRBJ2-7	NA	TGCGCCAGCAGTGAGGACGTCTTCTACGAGCAGTACTTC	CASSEDVFYEQYF
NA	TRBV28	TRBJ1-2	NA	TGTGCCAGCAGTCTCCCATGGGCCCTTAACTATGGCTACACCTTC	CASSLPWALNYGYTF
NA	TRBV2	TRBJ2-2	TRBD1	TGTGCCACCCAGGGGGCGCGCCAAAACACCGGGGAGCTGTTTTTT	CATQGARQNTGELFF
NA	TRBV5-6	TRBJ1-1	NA	TGTGCCAGCAGCTTCCAGGGAGACACTGAAGCTTTCTTT	CASSFQGDTEAFF
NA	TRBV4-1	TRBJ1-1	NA	TGCGCCAGCAGCCTCCCTGAAGGGGTGGACACTGAAGCTTTCTTT	CASSLPEGVDTEAFF
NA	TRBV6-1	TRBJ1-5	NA	TGTGCCAGCAGCCCGACAGTAGAGAATCAGCCCCAGCATTTT	CASSPTVENQPQHF
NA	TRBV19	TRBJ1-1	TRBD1	TGTGCCAGTAGTTCGGCAGGGGGCACTGAAGCTTTCTTT	CASSSAGGTEAFF
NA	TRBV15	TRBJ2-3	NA	TGTGCCACCAGCAGCCCCACCGGGATCCCCAGCACAGATACGCAGTATTTT	CATSSPTGIPSTDTQYF
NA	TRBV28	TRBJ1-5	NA	TGTGCCAGCTCAACGATAGGGAAGGGTATAAGTGATCAGCCCCAGCATTTT	CASSTIGKGISDQPQHF
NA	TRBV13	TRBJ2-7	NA	TGTGCCAGCAGCTTAGGCCATTACGAGCAGTACTTC	CASSLGHYEQYF
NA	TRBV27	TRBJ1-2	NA	TGTGCCAGCAGTTCCAACCTCCGGGGCCTTGGGTACACCTTC	CASSSNLRGLGYTF
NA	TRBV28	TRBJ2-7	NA	TGTGCCACCATGGAAGGCCACAGCGAACCCCGAGGGGACTTC	CATMEGHSEPRGDF